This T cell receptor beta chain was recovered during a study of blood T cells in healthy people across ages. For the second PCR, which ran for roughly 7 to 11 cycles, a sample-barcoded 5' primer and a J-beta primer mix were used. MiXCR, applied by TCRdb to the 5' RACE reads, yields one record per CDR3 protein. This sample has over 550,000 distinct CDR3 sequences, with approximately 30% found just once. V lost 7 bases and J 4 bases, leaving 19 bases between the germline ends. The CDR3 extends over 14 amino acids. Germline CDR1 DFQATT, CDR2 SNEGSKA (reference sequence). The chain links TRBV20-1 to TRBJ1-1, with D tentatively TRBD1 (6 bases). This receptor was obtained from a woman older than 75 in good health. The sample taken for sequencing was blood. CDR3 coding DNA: TGCAGTGTCGGAGGGGGGCGGCAGAGCACTGAAGCTTTCTTT. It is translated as CSVGGGRQSTEAFF.